This TCR beta chain was observed in a study of blood T cell repertoires in COVID-19 (dated by TCRdb to the early 2020s). About the investigation overall: Collaborator samples came from the United States, Italy and Spain and covered acute and convalescent phases of COVID-19. The material from the prospective study consisted of cDNA or gDNA derived from T cells, B-cell-depleted T cells, or PBMCs. The dataset comprised deeply sampled blood TCRbeta repertoires from subjects exposed to, actively infected with, or recovered from COVID-19. The repertoires were released in a freely available public database meant as a resource for research on the immune response to SARS-CoV-2. Samples were obtained from the ongoing ImmuneRACE study (first 160 participants) and from approximately 1,200 subjects provided by 6 global collaborators. Nearly every sample came with metadata listing a de-identified subject ID, COVID-19 status, age in years and sex. HLA class I and class II types, where available, came from metadata supplied by the sample provider rather than from assay-based typing. Study-level results and caveats: How much clinical and demographic metadata was included differed by source and by participant, and the metadata was provided uncurated.

At one collaborating source in Seattle, patients were enrolled during active infection and were followed longitudinally through the course of disease. The collaborating institutions used their own protocols to collect whole blood in K2EDTA tubes. For TCRbeta analysis, collaborator samples were shipped as frozen whole blood, as isolated PBMCs, or as DNA extracted from either sample type. Inclusive of the bounding cysteine and phenylalanine, the CDR3 is 14 residues long. Only the CDR3 region is kept as DNA, spanning 42 bases read in frame from base 1. At the junction V is shortened by 8 bases and J by 6 bases, with 16 bases in between. According to the germline V gene (reference sequence), CDR1 reads LNHDA and CDR2 reads SQIVND. TCRbeta CDR3 regions were amplified from genomic DNA by means of the immunoSEQ Assay, a bias-controlled multiplex PCR. The source study handled its data this way. The number of nucleated cells in each sample was estimated by amplification of reference gene primers within the assay. To quantify the absolute abundance of each unique TCRbeta CDR3 rearrangement, sequence reads were collapsed and filtered. Productive Simpson clonality was computed per sample as the square root of Simpson's diversity index over productive rearrangements. TCRdb retrieved this table from immuneACCESS and kept in-frame rearrangements only. Not all clones are present; in checked studies, unresolved V genes account for under half, and no reason is known for the remainder. The DNA was the basis for D and trimming; V, J and clone size are from that table. A total of under 200,000 clones appear in this sample, roughly 80% of them only once. The ten largest clones represent 0.9% to 0.95% of the sample.

Points on this clone: The antigen this receptor binds is unknown. Per-base quality was not reported, and no clone a single base away is much larger than it.

Recombination connected TRBV19 to TRBJ1-4; TRBD1 is a weak D gene call, 6 bases matching. The specimen sequenced was peripheral blood. The receptor was isolated from a man in his fifties or sixties with COVID-19, enrolled during active disease. The CDR3 reads CASYGWGQDEKLFF. The DNA sequence is given as TGTGCCAGTTATGGCTGGGGGCAGGATGAAAAACTGTTTTTT.